The rows below give T cell receptor beta chains drawn from one sample of a study of metastatic and nonmetastatic thyroid tumors. TCRdb called clones again from the PCR reads with MiXCR. The top ten clones hold roughly 18% of a sample with about 24,000 clones, roughly 24% of them seen once. Sequencing was carried out using blood. The receptors derive from a male donor with papillary thyroid cancer or a benign thyroid nodule (not recorded which). Some clones in this sample may be carry-over from other donors' samples. CDR3s include the opening cysteine and the closing phenylalanine or tryptophan. A D gene is named only where the DNA matches it firmly. Part of the rows lack a size; the others show once, few, many or a class for expanded clones.

>.|TRBV27|TRBD1|TRBJ2-7
TGTGCCAGTGCCCCGGGACAGAATACCTACGACCCGTACTTC
CASAPGQNTYDPYF
>.|TRBV6-1|.|TRBJ2-5
TGTGCCAGCACCCTGGCCACCTTGGGGGAGACCCAGTACTTC
CASTLATLGETQYF
>few|TRBV28|TRBD1|TRBJ2-7
TGTGCCAGCAGCACACCGACCGGGACAGGAATATATCCGCAGTACTTC
CASSTPTGTGIYPQYF
>many|TRBV3-1|TRBD1|TRBJ1-5
TGTGCCAGCAGCCAAGACGGGACAGGGAGCTTTGGAAGGTTGGAGCCCCAGCATTTT
CASSQDGTGSFGRLEPQHF
>.|TRBV4-3|.|TRBJ2-7
TGCGCCAGCAGCCCCTGGGATAGAGGGAAATCCTACGAGCAGTACTTC
CASSPWDRGKSYEQYF
>many|TRBV18|.|TRBJ1-2
TGTGCCAGCTCACCGAGGATCCCGGCAGGGGATGTCCTAGAGGGCTACACCTTC
CASSPRIPAGDVLEGYTF
>once|TRBV11-2|.|TRBJ2-7
TGTGCCAGCAGCCCTCGTACGATAGGGGGAAACGAGCAGTACTTC
CASSPRTIGGNEQYF
>.|TRBV6-1|.|TRBJ1-2
TGTGCCAGCACCCACGCGGGGGGGACTAACAATGGCTACACCTTC
CASTHAGGTNNGYTF
>few|TRBV7-2|.|TRBJ2-7
TGTGCCAGCCGCTTAAACTACGAGCAGTACTTC
CASRLNYEQYF
>few|TRBV6-2/TRBV6-3|.|TRBJ2-7
TGTGCCAGCAGTTACTCGAAAGGGACATCCTTCTCCTACGAGCAGTACTTC
CASSYSKGTSFSYEQYF
>.|TRBV10-3|.|TRBJ2-2
TGTGCCATCAGGACTACCCTGGAGTCCGGGGAGCTGTTTTTT
CAIRTTLESGELFF
>many|TRBV24-1|.|TRBJ2-2
TGTGCCACCGCGCCCCGGGGAGGTACCGCGAACACCGGGGAGCTGTTTTTT
CATAPRGGTANTGELFF
>many|TRBV4-1|TRBD2|TRBJ2-3
TGCGCCGGCAGCCAAGACGGAGGACTAGCGGGATTTGATACGCAGTATTTT
CAGSQDGGLAGFDTQYF
>.|TRBV3-1|.|TRBJ2-7
TGTGCCAGCAGCTTACGGGAGACCTCTTACGAGCAGTACTTC
CASSLRETSYEQYF
>many|TRBV2|TRBD1|TRBJ2-7
TGTGCCAGCAGTGTTCAACCCCTGGGACAGGGGTACGAGCAGTACTTC
CASSVQPLGQGYEQYF
>many|TRBV7-6|.|TRBJ2-2
TGTGCCAGCAGCTTAGAACAGATGAACACCGGGGAGCTGTTTTTT
CASSLEQMNTGELFF
>.|TRBV20-1|.|TRBJ2-5
TGCAGTGCTAGAGATTATAGATCGGGATGTAGAGAGACCCAGTACTTC
CSARDYRSGCRETQYF